This T cell receptor beta chain was identified in a study of blood T cell repertoires in COVID-19. Study background: Nucleic acid was either cDNA or gDNA, and it came from T cells, B-cell-depleted T cells, or PBMCs.

The CDR3 is made up of 15 amino acids. Trimming took off 3 bases at V and 1 base at J, with 8 bases between the two ends. Germline V gene sequence: CDR1 SGHTS, CDR2 YDEGEE. In the original processing: Estimates of nucleated cell counts were drawn from the amplification of reference gene primers. Assay: immunoSEQ multiplex PCR; the TCRdb copy retains only in-frame clones and omits some. V, J and clone size are those of that table, while D and trimming were read from the DNA. The data contain a few hundred thousand clones, around 88% of them singletons. Sample: peripheral blood. This chain connects TRBV5-8 to TRBJ2-6, with a tentative D call TRBD2 (6 bases). The TCR was taken from a woman in her 30s who had recovered from COVID-19. The CDR3 reads CASSWDSSGANVLTF. Here the CDR3 DNA reads TGTGCCAGCAGCTGGGACTCTTCTGGGGCCAACGTCCTGACTTTC.